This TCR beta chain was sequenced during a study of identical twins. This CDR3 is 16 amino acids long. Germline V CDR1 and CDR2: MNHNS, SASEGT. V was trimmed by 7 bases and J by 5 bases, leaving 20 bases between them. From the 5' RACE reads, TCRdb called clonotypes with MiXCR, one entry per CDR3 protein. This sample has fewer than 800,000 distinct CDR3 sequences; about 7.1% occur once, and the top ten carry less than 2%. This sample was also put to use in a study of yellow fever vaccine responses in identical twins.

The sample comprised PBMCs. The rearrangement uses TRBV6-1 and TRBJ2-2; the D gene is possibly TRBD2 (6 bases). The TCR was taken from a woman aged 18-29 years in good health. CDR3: CASKSGQKGTTGELFF. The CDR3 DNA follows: TGTGCCAGCAAGTCCGGGCAGAAGGGGACTACCGGGGAGCTGTTTTTT.